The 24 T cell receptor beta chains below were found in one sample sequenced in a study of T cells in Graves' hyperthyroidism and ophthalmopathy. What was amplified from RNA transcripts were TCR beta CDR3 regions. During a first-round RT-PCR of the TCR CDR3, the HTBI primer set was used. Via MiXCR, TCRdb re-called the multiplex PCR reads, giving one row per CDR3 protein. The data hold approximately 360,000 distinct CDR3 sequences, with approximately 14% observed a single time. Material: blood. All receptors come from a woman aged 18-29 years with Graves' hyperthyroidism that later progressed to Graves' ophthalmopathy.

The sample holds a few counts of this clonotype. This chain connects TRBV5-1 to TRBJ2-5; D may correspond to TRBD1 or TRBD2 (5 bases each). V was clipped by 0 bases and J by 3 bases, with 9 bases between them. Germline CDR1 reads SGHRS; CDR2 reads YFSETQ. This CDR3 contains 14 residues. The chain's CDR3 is CASSLGVGEETQYF. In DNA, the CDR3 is TGCGCCAGCAGCTTGGGGGTGGGGGAAGAGACCCAGTACTTC.

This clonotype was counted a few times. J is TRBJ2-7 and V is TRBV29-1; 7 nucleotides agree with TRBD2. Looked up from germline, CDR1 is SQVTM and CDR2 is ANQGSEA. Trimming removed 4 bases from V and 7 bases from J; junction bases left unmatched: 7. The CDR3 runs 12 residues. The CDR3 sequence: CSVGDYDREQYF. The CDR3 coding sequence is TGCAGCGTTGGGGACTACGATCGAGAGCAGTACTTC.

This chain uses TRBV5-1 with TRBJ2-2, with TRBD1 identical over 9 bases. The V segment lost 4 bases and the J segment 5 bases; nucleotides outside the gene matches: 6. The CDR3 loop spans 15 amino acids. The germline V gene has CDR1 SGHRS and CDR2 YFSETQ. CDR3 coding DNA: TGCGCCAGCAGCCTAAGGACAGGGGAGACCGGGGAGCTGTTTTTT. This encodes CASSLRTGETGELFF.

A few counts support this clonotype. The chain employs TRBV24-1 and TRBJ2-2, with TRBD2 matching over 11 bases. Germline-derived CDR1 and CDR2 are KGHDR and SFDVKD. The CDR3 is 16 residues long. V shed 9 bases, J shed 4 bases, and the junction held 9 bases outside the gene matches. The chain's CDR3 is CATSLAGDSVTGELFF. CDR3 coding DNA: TGTGCCACCTCACTAGCGGGAGATAGTGTCACCGGGGAGCTGTTTTTT.

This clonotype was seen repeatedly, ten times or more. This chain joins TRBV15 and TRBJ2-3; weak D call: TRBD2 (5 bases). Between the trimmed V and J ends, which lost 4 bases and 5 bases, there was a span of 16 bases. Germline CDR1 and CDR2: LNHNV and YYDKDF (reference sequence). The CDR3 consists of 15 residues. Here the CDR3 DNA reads TGTGCCACCAGCACGGCGGGCCACACGGTAGATACGCAGTATTTT. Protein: CATSTAGHTVDTQYF.

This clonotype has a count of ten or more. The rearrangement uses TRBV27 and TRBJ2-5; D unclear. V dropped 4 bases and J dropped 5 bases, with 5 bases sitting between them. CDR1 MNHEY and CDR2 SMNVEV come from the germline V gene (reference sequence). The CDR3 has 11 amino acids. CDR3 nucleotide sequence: TGTGCCAGCAGTTCCGGGGAGACCCAGTACTTC. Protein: CASSSGETQYF.

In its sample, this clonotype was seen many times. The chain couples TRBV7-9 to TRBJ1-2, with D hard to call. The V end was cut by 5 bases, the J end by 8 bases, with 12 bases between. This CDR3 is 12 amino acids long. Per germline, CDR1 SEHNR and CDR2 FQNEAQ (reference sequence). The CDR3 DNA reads TGTGCCAGCAGCCCAGAGACCCTGGGCTACACCTTC. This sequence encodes CASSPETLGYTF.

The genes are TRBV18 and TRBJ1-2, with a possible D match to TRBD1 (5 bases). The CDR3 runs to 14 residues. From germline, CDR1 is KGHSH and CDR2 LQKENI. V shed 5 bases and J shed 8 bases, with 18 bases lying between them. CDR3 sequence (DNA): TGTGCCAGCTCAACCTCCTCAGGGATAGGGGGCTACACCTTC. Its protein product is CASSTSSGIGGYTF.

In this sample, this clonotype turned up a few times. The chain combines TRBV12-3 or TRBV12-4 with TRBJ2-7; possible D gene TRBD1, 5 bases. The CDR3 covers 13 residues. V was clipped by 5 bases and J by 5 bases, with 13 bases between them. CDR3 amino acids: CASSLGHSNEQYF. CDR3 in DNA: TGTGCCAGCAGTCTTGGACATTCTAACGAGCAGTACTTC.

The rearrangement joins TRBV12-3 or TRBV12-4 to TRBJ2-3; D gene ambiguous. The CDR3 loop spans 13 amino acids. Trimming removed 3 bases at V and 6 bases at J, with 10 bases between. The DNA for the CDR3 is TGTGCCAGCAGTTTGGGTTCCCAGGATACGCAGTATTTT. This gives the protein CASSLGSQDTQYF.

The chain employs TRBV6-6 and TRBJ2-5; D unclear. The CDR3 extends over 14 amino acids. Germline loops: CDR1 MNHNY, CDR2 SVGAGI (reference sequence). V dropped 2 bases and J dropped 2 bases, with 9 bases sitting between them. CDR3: CASSYIGFQETQYF. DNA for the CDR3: TGTGCCAGCAGTTACATAGGGTTTCAAGAGACCCAGTACTTC.

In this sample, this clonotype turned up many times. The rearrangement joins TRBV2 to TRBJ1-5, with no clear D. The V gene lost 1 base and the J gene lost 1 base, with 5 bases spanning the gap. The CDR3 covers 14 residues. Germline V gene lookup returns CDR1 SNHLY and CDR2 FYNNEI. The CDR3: CASSEGQSNQPQHF. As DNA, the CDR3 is TGTGCCAGCAGTGAAGGCCAGAGCAATCAGCCCCAGCATTTT.

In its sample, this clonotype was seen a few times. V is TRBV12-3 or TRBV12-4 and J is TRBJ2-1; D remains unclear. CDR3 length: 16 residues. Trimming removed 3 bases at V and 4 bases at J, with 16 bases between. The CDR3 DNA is TGTGCCAGCAGTTTGCCCTTTCGGCAACTTTACAATGAGCAGTTCTTC. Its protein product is CASSLPFRQLYNEQFF.

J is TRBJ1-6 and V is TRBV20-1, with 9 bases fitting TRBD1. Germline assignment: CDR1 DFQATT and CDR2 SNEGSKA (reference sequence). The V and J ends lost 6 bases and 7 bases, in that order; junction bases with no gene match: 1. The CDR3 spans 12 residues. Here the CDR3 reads CSAGTGNSPLHF. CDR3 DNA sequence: TGCAGTGCGGGGACAGGGAATTCACCCCTCCACTTT.

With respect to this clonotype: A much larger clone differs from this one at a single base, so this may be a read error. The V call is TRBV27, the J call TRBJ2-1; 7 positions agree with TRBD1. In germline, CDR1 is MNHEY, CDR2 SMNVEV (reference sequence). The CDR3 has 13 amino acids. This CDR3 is CAGRGTVYNEQFF. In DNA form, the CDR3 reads TGTGCCGGCAGGGGGACAGTATACAATGAGCAGTTCTTC.

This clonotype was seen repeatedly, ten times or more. CDR3 amino acids: CASSHWRDGPYNEQFF. CDR3 nucleotide sequence: TGTGCCAGCAGCCACTGGCGGGACGGGCCCTACAATGAGCAGTTCTTC. The genes are TRBV11-2 and TRBJ2-1; the D gene is possibly TRBD2 (6 bases). Germline values: CDR1 SGHAT, CDR2 FQNNGV. This CDR3 region has 16 residues. Trimming removed 5 bases at V and 2 bases at J, with 16 bases between.

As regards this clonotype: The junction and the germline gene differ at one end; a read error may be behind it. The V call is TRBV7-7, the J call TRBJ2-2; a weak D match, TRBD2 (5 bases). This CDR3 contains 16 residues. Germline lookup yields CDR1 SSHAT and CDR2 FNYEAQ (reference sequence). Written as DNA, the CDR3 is TGTGCTAGCACCTTCCCAGGCTCGGGGTACACCGGGGAGCTGTTTTTT. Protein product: CASTFPGSGYTGELFF.

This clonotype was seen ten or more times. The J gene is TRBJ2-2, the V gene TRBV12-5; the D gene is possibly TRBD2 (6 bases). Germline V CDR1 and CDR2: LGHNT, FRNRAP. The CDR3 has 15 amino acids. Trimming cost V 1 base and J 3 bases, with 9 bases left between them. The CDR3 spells CASGLAGSDTGELFF. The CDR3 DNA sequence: TGTGCTAGTGGTTTGGCCGGGAGTGACACCGGGGAGCTGTTTTTT.

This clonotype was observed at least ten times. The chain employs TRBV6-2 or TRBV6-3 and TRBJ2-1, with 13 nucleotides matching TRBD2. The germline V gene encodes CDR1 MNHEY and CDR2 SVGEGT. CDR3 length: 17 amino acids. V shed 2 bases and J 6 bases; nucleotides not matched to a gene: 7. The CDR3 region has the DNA TGTGCCAGCAGTTACCCTCGGACTAGCGGGAGCCTCAATGAGCAGTTCTTC. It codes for CASSYPRTSGSLNEQFF.

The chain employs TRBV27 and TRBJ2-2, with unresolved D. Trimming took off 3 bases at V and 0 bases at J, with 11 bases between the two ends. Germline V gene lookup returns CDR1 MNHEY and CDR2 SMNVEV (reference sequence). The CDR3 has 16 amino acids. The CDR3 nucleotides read TGTGCCAGCAGTTTTGGTGGGTACACGAACACCGGGGAGCTGTTTTTT. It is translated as CASSFGGYTNTGELFF.

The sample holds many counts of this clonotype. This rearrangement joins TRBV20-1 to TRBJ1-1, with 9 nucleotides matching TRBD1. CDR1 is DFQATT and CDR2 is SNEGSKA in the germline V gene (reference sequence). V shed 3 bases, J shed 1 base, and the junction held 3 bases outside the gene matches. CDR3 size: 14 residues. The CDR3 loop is CSARTGGPNTEAFF. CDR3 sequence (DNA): TGCAGTGCTAGGACAGGGGGACCGAACACTGAAGCTTTCTTT.

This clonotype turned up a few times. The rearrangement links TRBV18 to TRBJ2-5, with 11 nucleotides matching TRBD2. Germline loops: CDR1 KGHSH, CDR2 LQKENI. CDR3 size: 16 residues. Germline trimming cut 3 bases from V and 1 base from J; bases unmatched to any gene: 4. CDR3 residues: CASSPETSGAQETQYF. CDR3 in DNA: TGTGCCAGCTCACCGGAGACTAGCGGGGCCCAAGAGACCCAGTACTTC.

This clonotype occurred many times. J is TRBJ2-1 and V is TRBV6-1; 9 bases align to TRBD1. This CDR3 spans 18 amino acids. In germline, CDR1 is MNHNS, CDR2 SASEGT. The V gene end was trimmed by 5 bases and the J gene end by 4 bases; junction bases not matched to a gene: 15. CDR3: CASSTFRDPGQGYNEQFF. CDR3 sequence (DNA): TGTGCCAGCAGTACGTTTCGAGATCCGGGACAGGGATACAATGAGCAGTTCTTC.

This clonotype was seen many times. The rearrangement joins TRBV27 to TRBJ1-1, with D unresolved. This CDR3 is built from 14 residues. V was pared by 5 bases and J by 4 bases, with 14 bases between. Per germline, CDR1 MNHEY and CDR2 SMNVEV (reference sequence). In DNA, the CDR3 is TGTGCCAGCAGTCTACTAGGAGAGAGCACTGAAGCTTTCTTT. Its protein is CASSLLGESTEAFF.